The T cell receptor beta chain under discussion was sequenced for a study of T cells in Graves' hyperthyroidism and ophthalmopathy. Trimming removed 5 bases from V and 3 bases from J; junction bases left unmatched: 5. Germline CDR1 SGHVS, CDR2 FNYEAQ. The CDR3 length is 14 residues. The TCR beta CDR3 regions underwent amplification using RNA transcripts as the source. The HTBI primer set served for first-round RT-PCR of the TCR CDR3. Via MiXCR, TCRdb re-called the multiplex PCR reads, giving one row per CDR3 protein. This repertoire shows about 500,000 distinct CDR3 sequences, roughly 15% found once; its top ten account for 15% to 20%. Individuals with ophthalmopathy presented a Clinical Activity Score of at least 3, a NOSPECS grade of at least 4 and a duration under 3 months.

The sequencing input was blood. The rearrangement joins TRBV7-6 to TRBJ1-1, with 8 bases lining up with TRBD1. The TCR sequence derives from a woman under 30 with Graves' ophthalmopathy. CDR3 in amino acids: CASSEPTGDTEAFF. In DNA, the CDR3 is TGTGCCAGCAGCGAGCCGACAGGGGACACTGAAGCTTTCTTT.